These 10 T cell receptor beta chains share one sample of origin, sequenced in a study of neoadjuvant nivolumab and ipilimumab in lung cancer. Clones were read by immunoSEQ multiplex PCR, and TCRdb kept only the in-frame ones, dropping some. The table lists tens of thousands of clones, around 80% of them singletons. The source was peripheral blood, collected before neoadjuvant nivolumab, alone or with ipilimumab. The receptors were gathered from an adult with non-small cell lung cancer.

V gene TRBV10-3 combines with J gene TRBJ2-7; 11 bases align to TRBD1. Germline lookup yields CDR1 ENHRY and CDR2 SYGVKD. There are 15 residues in the CDR3. With 8 bases clipped from V and 5 bases from J, the junction kept 11 bases outside the gene matches. In nucleotides, the CDR3 is TGTGCCATCCGACGCACGGGACAGGGGGGAGACGAGCAGTACTTC. Translation: CAIRRTGQGGDEQYF.

V gene TRBV25-1 combines with J gene TRBJ2-1; a weak D match, TRBD2 (5 bases). CDR1 is MGHDK, CDR2 SYGVNS, per germline. With 5 bases removed from V and 14 bases from J, the gap between germline ends came to 13 bases. The CDR3 runs 11 residues. CDR3 protein: CASSLLAEKFF. The CDR3 nucleotides are TGTGCCAGCAGTCTCCTAGCAGAGAAGTTCTTC.

This chain links TRBV5-6 with TRBJ2-2; 8 bases align to TRBD1. Germline V gives CDR1 SGHDT, CDR2 YYEEEE. Trimming removed 3 bases from V and 4 bases from J; junction bases left unmatched: 5. CDR3 length: 15 amino acids. As DNA, the CDR3 is TGTGCCAGCAGCTGGAGGGACAGGAGCACCGGGGAGCTGTTTTTT. The encoded protein is CASSWRDRSTGELFF.

This rearrangement joins TRBV7-2 to TRBJ2-1; 10 positions match TRBD2. The CDR3 loop spans 15 amino acids. CDR1 is SGHTA and CDR2 is FQGNSA in the germline V gene. V trimming: 2 bases; J trimming: 9 bases; junction bases outside the gene matches: 7. CDR3 DNA sequence: TGTGCCAGCAGCTTAACTAGCGGGGAATGGGCTGAGCAGTTCTTC. Translating gives CASSLTSGEWAEQFF.

J is TRBJ1-6 and V is TRBV5-1; D not resolved. The ends were cut back, 0 bases at V and 9 bases at J, with 13 bases in the middle. Germline-derived CDR1 and CDR2 are SGHRS and YFSETQ. CDR3 length: 15 residues. For the CDR3, the DNA is TGCGCCAGCAGCTTGGAGATGGGAGGACTTTCACCCCTCCACTTT. It encodes CASSLEMGGLSPLHF. The variable domain in full, with the rest retrieved from reference TRBV5-1 and TRBJ1-6, is KAGVTQTPRYLIKTRGQQVTLSCSPISGHRSVSWYQQTPGQGLQFLFEYFSETQRNKGNFPGRFSGRQFSNSRSEMNVSTLELGDSALYLCASSLEMGGLSPLHFGNGTRLTVT.

The CDR3 nucleotides read TGTGCCAGCCAGAGACAGTCGGAGACCCAGTACTTC. Its protein product is CASQRQSETQYF. The V and J genes are TRBV5-6 and TRBJ2-5; possibly TRBD1 for D (5 bases). CDR3 length equals 12 residues. The V end lost 7 bases, the J end lost 5 bases, and 12 bases lay between the germline ends. In germline, CDR1 is SGHDT, CDR2 YYEEEE.

The chain carries TRBV10-3 and TRBJ2-5; D might be TRBD1 (5 bases). Trimming left V 0 bases short and J 5 bases short, with 10 bases between. This CDR3 has 14 residues. In germline, CDR1 is ENHRY, CDR2 SYGVKD. The CDR3 sequence: CAISESDIRETQYF. In nucleotides, the CDR3 is TGTGCCATCAGTGAGTCGGACATTCGGGAGACCCAGTACTTC.

V and J are TRBV7-9 and TRBJ2-3, with D possibly being TRBD1 (5 bases). Trimming took 4 bases from V and 1 from J, leaving 18 bases between them. CDR1 SEHNR and CDR2 FQNEAQ come from the germline V gene (reference sequence). The CDR3 totals 17 residues. The CDR3 loop reads CASSSQDTPRGTDTQYF. The CDR3 DNA reads as TGTGCCAGCAGCTCCCAGGACACCCCGAGAGGCACAGATACGCAGTATTTT.

The chain employs TRBV9 and TRBJ2-2; perhaps TRBD1 as D (5 bases). With 5 bases removed from V and 6 bases from J, the gap between germline ends came to 11 bases. This CDR3 comprises 13 residues. The germline V gene has CDR1 SGDLS and CDR2 YYNGEE. The CDR3 here is CASSDTGAGELFF. As DNA, the CDR3 is TGTGCCAGCAGTGATACAGGCGCCGGGGAGCTGTTTTTT.

V is TRBV5-5 and J is TRBJ2-5; D is undetermined. V was clipped by 1 base and J by 1 base, with 14 bases between them. CDR3 size: 16 residues. From germline, CDR1 is SGHKS and CDR2 YYEKEE (reference sequence). The CDR3 DNA is TGTGCCAGCAGCTTGCGCTTACAGTCGATCCAAGAGACCCAGTACTTC. This codes for CASSLRLQSIQETQYF.